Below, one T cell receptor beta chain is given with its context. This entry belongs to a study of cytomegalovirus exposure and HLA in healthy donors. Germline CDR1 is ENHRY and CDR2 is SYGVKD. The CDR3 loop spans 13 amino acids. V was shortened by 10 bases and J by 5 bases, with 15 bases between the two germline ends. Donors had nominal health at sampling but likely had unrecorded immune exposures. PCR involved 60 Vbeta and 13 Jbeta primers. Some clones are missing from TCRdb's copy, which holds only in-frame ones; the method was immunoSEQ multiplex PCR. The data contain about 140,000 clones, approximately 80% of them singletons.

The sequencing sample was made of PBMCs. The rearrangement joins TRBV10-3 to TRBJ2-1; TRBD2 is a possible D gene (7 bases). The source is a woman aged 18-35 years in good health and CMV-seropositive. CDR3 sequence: CATGGGSNNEQFF. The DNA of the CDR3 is TGTGCCACTGGCGGGGGCTCAAACAATGAGCAGTTCTTC.